Following are 17 T cell receptor beta chains from one sample sequenced in a study of cytomegalovirus exposure and HLA in healthy donors. The PCR had 60 Vbeta and 13 Jbeta primers. Here immunoSEQ multiplex PCR was the method, and the copy in TCRdb shows in-frame clones only, minus some. The sample holds about 170,000 clones, approximately 84% seen once. The sequencing sample was made of PBMCs. These receptors came from a man between 18 and 35 years old in good health and CMV-seropositive.

The genes are TRBV4-2 and TRBJ2-5; possible D gene TRBD2, 5 bases. The CDR3 consists of 15 residues. V shed 0 bases and J shed 0 bases, with 8 bases lying between them. Germline assignment: CDR1 LGHNA and CDR2 YNFKEQ. CDR3 region: CASSQERGDQETQYF. DNA of the CDR3: TGTGCCAGCAGCCAAGAACGGGGAGACCAAGAGACCCAGTACTTC.

This chain links TRBV6-5 with TRBJ1-1; D remains unclear. Per the germline V gene, CDR1 is MNHEY and CDR2 is SVGAGI. This CDR3 spans 13 amino acids. Trimming cost V 5 bases and J 4 bases, with 11 bases left between them. Here the CDR3 reads CASSPPAGTEAFF. The CDR3 bases are TGTGCCAGCAGTCCCCCCGCAGGCACTGAAGCTTTCTTT.

The chain employs TRBV5-4 and TRBJ1-2; 7 positions match TRBD1. Germline V gives CDR1 SGHNT, CDR2 YYREEE (reference sequence). The J segment lost 7 bases and the V segment lost 3 bases, leaving 6 bases of the junction unmatched. The CDR3 runs 13 residues. This CDR3 reads CASSYTGVVGYTF. The DNA for the CDR3 is TGTGCCAGCAGCTATACAGGGGTAGTTGGCTACACCTTC.

The rearrangement joins TRBV7-9 to TRBJ1-1, with D unresolved. Germline loops: CDR1 SEHNR, CDR2 FQNEAQ (reference sequence). V dropped 5 bases and J dropped 12 bases, with 13 bases sitting between them. This CDR3 has 11 amino acids. CDR3 residues: CASSAEPLSFF. The CDR3 bases are TGTGCCAGCAGCGCAGAACCTTTGTCTTTCTTT.

This chain links TRBV5-5 with TRBJ1-1, with D possibly matching TRBD1 (5 bases). V dropped 6 bases and J dropped 0 bases, with 15 bases sitting between them. CDR3 length: 15 amino acids. Germline CDR1 is SGHKS and CDR2 is YYEKEE (reference sequence). The CDR3 sequence is CASIRAAVMNTEAFF. As DNA, the CDR3 is TGTGCCAGCATCAGGGCGGCGGTCATGAACACTGAAGCTTTCTTT.

This clone was seen a few times. The chain joins TRBV27 to TRBJ1-5; possibly TRBD1 for D (5 bases). From germline, CDR1 is MNHEY and CDR2 SMNVEV (reference sequence). This CDR3 has 12 residues. V lost 2 bases to trimming and J lost 11 bases, with 10 bases between them. The CDR3 sequence is CASSLPGEAQHF. As DNA, the CDR3 is TGTGCCAGCAGTTTACCGGGGGAGGCCCAGCATTTT.

The chain joins TRBV6-5 to TRBJ2-4; 9 bases are shared with TRBD2. From germline, CDR1 is MNHEY and CDR2 SVGAGI. There are 14 residues in the CDR3. The trim removed 6 bases at V and 5 bases at J, leaving 5 bases unmatched. CDR3 DNA sequence: TGTGCCAGCAGGCGGGGGGGCGGGGAAAACATTCAGTACTTC. Residues: CASRRGGGENIQYF.

The chain carries TRBV7-9 and TRBJ1-6; tentatively, D is TRBD1 (5 bases). The CDR3 covers 14 residues. Germline V gene lookup returns CDR1 SEHNR and CDR2 FQNEAQ (reference sequence). The ends were cut back, 4 bases at V and 11 bases at J, with 15 bases in the middle. The CDR3 spells CASSSSTESAPLHF. The CDR3 bases are TGTGCCAGCAGCTCGTCGACAGAATCAGCACCCCTCCACTTT.

The gene calls are TRBV9 and TRBJ2-3; 11 bases fit TRBD2. Germline V CDR1 and CDR2: SGDLS, YYNGEE. The CDR3 contains 15 residues. Germline trimming cut 2 bases from V and 4 bases from J; bases unmatched to any gene: 3. This CDR3 reads CASSVSGGAADTQYF. The DNA of the CDR3 is TGTGCCAGCAGCGTTAGCGGGGGGGCGGCAGATACGCAGTATTTT.

The chain combines TRBV7-9 with TRBJ1-2; D is uncertain. Germline CDR1 reads SEHNR; CDR2 reads FQNEAQ (reference sequence). Trimming removed 6 bases at V and 4 bases at J, with 12 bases between. This CDR3 is 13 amino acids long. CDR3 coding DNA: TGTGCCAGCAGTTTGCTGGAGGGCTATGGCTACACCTTC. It encodes CASSLLEGYGYTF.

V and J are TRBV2 and TRBJ1-5; D call uncertain. Trimming took 2 bases from V and 0 from J, leaving 11 bases between them. This CDR3 is 16 amino acids long. The V gene's germline CDR1 is SNHLY and CDR2 FYNNEI. The CDR3 bases are TGTGCCAGCAGTGAATCGTCAGGTTATAGCAATCAGCCCCAGCATTTT. This encodes CASSESSGYSNQPQHF. Full variable domain (rest looked up from reference TRBV2 and TRBJ1-5): EPEVTQTPSHQVTQMGQEVILRCVPISNHLYFYWYRQILGQKVEFLVSFYNNEISEKSEIFDDQFSVERPDGSNFTLKIRSTKLEDSAMYFCASSESSGYSNQPQHFGDGTRLSIL.

The chain joins TRBV4-2 to TRBJ2-1; TRBD2 agrees at 8 bases. Trimming cost V 6 bases and J 7 bases; bases outside gene matches: 5. This CDR3 has 13 residues. Germline values: CDR1 LGHNA, CDR2 YNFKEQ. The CDR3 loop reads CASSLGGGNEQFF. In DNA, the CDR3 is TGTGCCAGCAGTCTCGGGGGGGGTAATGAGCAGTTCTTC.

This clone was observed a single time. The chain uses TRBV19 and TRBJ1-1, with 8 bases matching TRBD1. The CDR3 runs to 15 residues. Germline trimming cut 5 bases from V and 4 bases from J; bases unmatched to any gene: 9. Germline V CDR1 and CDR2: LNHDA, SQIVND (reference sequence). The CDR3 is CASSSQGAYATEAFF. In nucleotides, the CDR3 is TGTGCCAGTAGTTCTCAGGGGGCGTACGCCACTGAAGCTTTCTTT. Looking up the rest from reference TRBV19 and TRBJ1-1 gives the full variable domain: DGGITQSPKYLFRKEGQNVTLSCEQNLNHDAMYWYRQDPGQGLRLIYYSQIVNDFQKGDIAEGYSVSREKKESFPLTVTSAQKNPTAFYLCASSSQGAYATEAFFGQGTRLTVV.

V gene TRBV9 combines with J gene TRBJ2-5, with 8 bases lining up with TRBD1. The CDR3 consists of 16 residues. V lost 4 bases and J lost 5; bases outside the gene matches: 13. Germline-derived CDR1 and CDR2 are SGDLS and YYNGEE. CDR3 loop: CASSPSLRTGKETQYF. DNA of the CDR3: TGTGCCAGCAGCCCCTCCCTCAGGACAGGGAAGGAGACCCAGTACTTC. Together with reference TRBV9 and TRBJ2-5, the CDR3 gives the full variable domain: DSGVTQTPKHLITATGQRVTLRCSPRSGDLSVYWYQQSLDQGLQFLIQYYNGEERAKGNILERFSAQQFPDLHSELNLSSLELGDSALYFCASSPSLRTGKETQYFGPGTRLLVL.

The CDR3 protein is CASSQAQGMNTEAFF. The CDR3 DNA reads as TGCGCCAGCAGCCAAGCCCAGGGCATGAACACTGAAGCTTTCTTT. The chain has TRBV4-3 and TRBJ1-1; D may be TRBD1 (5 bases). In germline, CDR1 is LGHNA, CDR2 YSLEER. The CDR3 is 15 amino acids. The V end lost 1 base, the J end lost 0 bases, and 9 bases lay between the germline ends.

This clone is a singleton in its sample. The chain links TRBV27 to TRBJ2-7; 12 bases are shared with TRBD1. The CDR3 covers 15 residues. J lost 3 bases, V lost 2 bases, and 2 bases had no gene match. Germline CDR1 is MNHEY and CDR2 is SMNVEV (reference sequence). In DNA form, the CDR3 reads TGTGCCAGCAGTTTAGGGACAGGGGGCCTCTACGAGCAGTACTTC. The encoded protein is CASSLGTGGLYEQYF.

V is TRBV7-2 and J is TRBJ2-1, with 9 bases aligning to TRBD2. Trimming cost V 3 bases and J 7 bases; bases outside gene matches: 7. This CDR3 comprises 15 residues. Per the germline V gene, CDR1 is SGHTA and CDR2 is FQGNSA. In DNA, the CDR3 is TGTGCCAGCAGCTTGGGCGGGGGGGTCGGGAATGAGCAGTTCTTC. This encodes CASSLGGGVGNEQFF.